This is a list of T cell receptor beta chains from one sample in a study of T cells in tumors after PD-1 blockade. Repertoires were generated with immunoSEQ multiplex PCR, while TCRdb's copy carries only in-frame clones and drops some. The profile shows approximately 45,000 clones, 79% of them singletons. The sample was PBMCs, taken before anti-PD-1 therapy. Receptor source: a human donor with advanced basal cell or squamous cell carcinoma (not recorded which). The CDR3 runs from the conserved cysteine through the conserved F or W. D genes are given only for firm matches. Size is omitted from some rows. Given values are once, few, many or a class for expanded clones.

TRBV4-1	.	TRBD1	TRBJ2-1	CASSQGQGTNEQFF	TGCGCCAGCAGCCAAGGACAGGGGACCAATGAGCAGTTCTTC
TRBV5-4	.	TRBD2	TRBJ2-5	CASSLDLTSGGRETQYF	TGTGCCAGCAGCTTGGATCTTACTAGCGGGGGACGGGAGACCCAGTACTTC
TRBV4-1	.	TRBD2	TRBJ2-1	CASSAQLAGAYNEQFF	TGCGCCAGCAGCGCGCAACTAGCGGGGGCCTACAATGAGCAGTTCTTC
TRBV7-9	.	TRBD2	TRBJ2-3	CASNRGGADTQYF	TGTGCCAGCAACCGCGGGGGGGCAGATACGCAGTATTTT
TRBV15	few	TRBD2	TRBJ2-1	CATSRDSWTSAHNEQFF	TGTGCCACCAGCAGAGATTCTTGGACTAGCGCCCACAATGAGCAGTTCTTC
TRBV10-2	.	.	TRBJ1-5	CASRIGGSSNQPQHF	TGCGCCAGCCGCATCGGGGGGTCTAGCAATCAGCCCCAGCATTTT
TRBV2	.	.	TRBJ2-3	CSTQALNTQYF	TGTTCCACTCAGGCCCTGAATACGCAGTATTTT
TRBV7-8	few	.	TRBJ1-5	CASSLAQGIVQPQHF	TGTGCCAGCAGCTTAGCGCAGGGGATAGTCCAGCCCCAGCATTTT
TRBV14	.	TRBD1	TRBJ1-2	CASSQGQVQRGGYTF	TGTGCCAGCAGCCAGGGACAGGTCCAACGGGGCGGCTACACCTTC
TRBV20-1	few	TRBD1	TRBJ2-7	CSASSGQESSYEQYF	TGCAGTGCTAGTTCTGGACAGGAGAGCTCCTACGAGCAGTACTTC
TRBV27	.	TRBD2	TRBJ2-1	CASSLAGGSYNEQFF	TGTGCCAGCAGCTTAGCGGGAGGGTCCTACAATGAGCAGTTCTTC
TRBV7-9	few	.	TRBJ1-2	CASSLALRNLNYGYTF	TGTGCCAGCAGCTTAGCGTTGAGGAATCTAAACTATGGCTACACCTTC
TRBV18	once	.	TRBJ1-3	CASSPSSSGNTIYF	TGTGCCAGCTCACCCAGCAGCTCTGGAAACACCATATATTTT
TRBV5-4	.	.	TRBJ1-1	CASSLTLGTEAFF	TGTGCCAGCAGCTTGACCCTGGGGACTGAAGCTTTCTTT
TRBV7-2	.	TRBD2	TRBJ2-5	CASSATSVAMETQYF	TGTGCCAGCAGCGCGACTAGCGTGGCTATGGAGACCCAGTACTTC
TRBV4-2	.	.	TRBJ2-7	CASSQGPRSSYEQYF	TGTGCCAGCAGCCAAGGCCCCAGGAGCTCCTACGAGCAGTACTTC
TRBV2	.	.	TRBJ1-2	CASSEYFSYGYTF	TGTGCCAGCAGTGAGTACTTTAGCTATGGCTACACCTTC
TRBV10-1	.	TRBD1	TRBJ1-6	CASSRDSSYNSPLHF	TGCGCCAGCAGCCGGGACAGCTCCTATAATTCACCCCTCCACTTT
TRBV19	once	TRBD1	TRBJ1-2	CASSRGTVRGGYTF	TGTGCCAGTAGTCGAGGGACAGTACGAGGCGGCTACACCTTC
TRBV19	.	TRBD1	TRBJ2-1	CASSTPGQSNVQFF	TGTGCCAGTAGTACACCGGGACAGTCAAACGTGCAGTTCTTC
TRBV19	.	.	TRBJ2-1	CASSIGTRTYNEQFF	TGTGCCAGTAGTATAGGGACACGCACCTACAATGAGCAGTTCTTC
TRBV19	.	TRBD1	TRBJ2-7	CASRPGQGNYEQYF	TGTGCCAGTAGACCGGGACAGGGTAACTACGAGCAGTACTTC
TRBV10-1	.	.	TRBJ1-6	CATRSRRSNNSPLHF	TGCGCCACCCGGTCGAGGAGGAGCAATAATTCACCCCTCCACTTT
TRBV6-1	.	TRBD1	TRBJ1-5	CASSGGQGGRNQPQHF	TGTGCCAGCAGTGGGGGACAGGGGGGGAGGAATCAGCCCCAGCATTTT
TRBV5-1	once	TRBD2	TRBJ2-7	CASSPTSGSRPYEQYF	TGCGCCAGCTCTCCGACTAGCGGGAGCCGCCCCTACGAGCAGTACTTC
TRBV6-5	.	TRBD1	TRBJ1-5	CASRKRIDREQPQHF	TGTGCCAGCAGGAAGAGGATAGACAGGGAACAGCCCCAGCATTTT
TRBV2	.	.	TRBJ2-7	CASMLTDTYEQYF	TGTGCCAGCATGTTGACTGATACCTACGAGCAGTACTTC
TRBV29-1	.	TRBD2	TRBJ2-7	CSVPGLAGEQYF	TGCAGCGTCCCCGGACTAGCGGGGGAGCAGTACTTC
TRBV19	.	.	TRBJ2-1	CASSSDSIYDEQFF	TGTGCCAGTAGTTCGGACAGCATTTACGATGAGCAGTTCTTC
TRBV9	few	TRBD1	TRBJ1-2	CASSDRQGEPIYGYTF	TGTGCCAGCAGCGACAGACAGGGGGAGCCCATCTATGGCTACACCTTC
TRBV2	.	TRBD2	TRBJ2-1	CASSEAGIRTSGHNEQFF	TGTGCCAGCAGTGAAGCGGGGATTCGGACTAGCGGGCACAATGAGCAGTTCTTC
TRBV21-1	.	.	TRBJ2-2	CASIIILGVDTGELFF	TGTGCCAGCATTATCATTTTGGGGGTAGACACCGGGGAGCTGTTTTTT
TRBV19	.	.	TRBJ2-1	CASSIVANNEQFF	TGTGCCAGTAGTATAGTGGCAAACAATGAGCAGTTCTTC
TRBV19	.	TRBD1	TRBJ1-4	CASIRTGENEKLFF	TGTGCCAGTATCAGGACAGGGGAAAATGAAAAACTGTTTTTT
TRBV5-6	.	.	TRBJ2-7	CASSPGHSYEQYF	TGTGCCAGCAGCCCCGGACATTCCTACGAGCAGTACTTC
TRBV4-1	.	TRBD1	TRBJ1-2	CASSQQSRGRNYGYTF	TGCGCCAGCAGCCAGCAAAGCAGGGGGCGCAACTATGGCTACACCTTC
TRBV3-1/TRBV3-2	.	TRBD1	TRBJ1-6	CASSQDTGVHF	TGTGCCAGCAGCCAAGATACAGGGGTCCACTTT
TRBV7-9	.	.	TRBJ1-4	CASSQQASNEKLFF	TGTGCCAGCAGCCAACAAGCTTCGAATGAAAAACTGTTTTTT
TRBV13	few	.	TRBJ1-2	CASHPGDIIYGYTF	TGTGCCAGCCACCCCGGGGACATAATCTATGGCTACACCTTC
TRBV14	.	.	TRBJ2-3	CASRLLSTDTQYF	TGTGCCAGCAGGCTACTTAGCACAGATACGCAGTATTTT
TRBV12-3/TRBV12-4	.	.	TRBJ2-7	CASSFPGIYEQYF	TGTGCCAGCAGTTTCCCCGGGATCTACGAGCAGTACTTC
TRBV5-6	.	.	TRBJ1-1	CASSLGSGRTEAFF	TGTGCCAGCAGCTTGGGGAGCGGGAGAACTGAAGCTTTCTTT
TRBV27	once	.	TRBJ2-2	CASSLKWTGELFF	TGTGCCAGCAGTCTGAAATGGACCGGGGAGCTGTTTTTT
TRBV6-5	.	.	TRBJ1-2	CASSYRQGRYTF	TGTGCCAGCAGTTACCGGCAGGGTCGCTACACCTTC
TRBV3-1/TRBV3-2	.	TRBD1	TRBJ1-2	CASSQGPPGTGEPYTF	TGTGCCAGCAGCCAAGGCCCTCCCGGGACAGGGGAACCTTACACCTTC
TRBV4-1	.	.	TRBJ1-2	CASSQDPRGRYGYTF	TGCGCCAGCAGCCAAGACCCCAGGGGACGGTATGGCTACACCTTC
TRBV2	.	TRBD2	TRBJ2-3	CATSRPGLAGAHLNTDTQYF	TGTGCCACCAGTAGGCCTGGACTAGCGGGGGCCCACCTCAACACAGATACGCAGTATTTT